These T cell receptor beta chains were read from a single sample in a study of cytomegalovirus exposure and HLA in healthy donors. The repertoire was sequenced with immunoSEQ multiplex PCR; TCRdb's copy has only in-frame clones and lacks some. The top ten clones hold about 20% of a sample with some 140,000 clones, around 88% of them seen once. Material: PBMCs. The receptors here all came from a man in his late teens or twenties in good health and CMV-seropositive. CDR3s include the opening cysteine and the closing phenylalanine or tryptophan. A D gene is named only where the DNA matches it firmly. Not all rows give a size; the values are once, few, many and, for expanded clones, a class.

TRBV14	TRBJ2-7	-	few	CASSHRLGSYEQYF	TGTGCCAGCAGTCACCGACTAGGCTCCTACGAGCAGTACTTC
TRBV11-3	TRBJ2-7	TRBD2	-	CASSKIPRGGREPYEQYF	TGTGCCAGCAGTAAGATTCCAAGAGGCGGGAGGGAGCCCTACGAGCAGTACTTC
TRBV19	TRBJ2-1	TRBD1	-	CASSPQGAINEQFF	TGTGCCAGTAGTCCACAGGGGGCGATCAATGAGCAGTTCTTC
TRBV6-5	TRBJ2-7	-	-	CASSYSIRRSYEQYF	TGTGCCAGCAGTTACTCGATCCGGCGGTCCTACGAGCAGTACTTC
TRBV4-3	TRBJ2-3	-	-	CASSQREGTDTQYF	TGCGCCAGCAGCCAGCGTGAGGGCACAGATACGCAGTATTTT
TRBV6-5	TRBJ2-5	-	once	CASSLDSSRETQYF	TGTGCCAGCAGTTTGGACAGCTCCAGGGAGACCCAGTACTTC
TRBV6-6	TRBJ1-4	-	-	CASRAGATNEKLFF	TGTGCCAGCAGAGCAGGGGCAACTAATGAAAAACTGTTTTTT
TRBV7-2	TRBJ1-1	TRBD1	-	CASSRRDRGDTEAFF	TGTGCCAGCAGCCGTCGGGACAGGGGTGACACTGAAGCTTTCTTT
TRBV7-2	TRBJ2-5	-	-	CASSFSVQETQYF	TGTGCCAGCAGCTTTAGCGTTCAAGAGACCCAGTACTTC
TRBV15	TRBJ2-2	-	-	CATSRDRRASTGELFF	TGTGCCACCAGCAGAGATCGGAGGGCGAGCACCGGGGAGCTGTTTTTT
TRBV6-6	TRBJ2-7	TRBD1	-	CASSPRQGLEQYF	TGTGCCAGCAGTCCGCGACAGGGTCTCGAGCAGTACTTC
TRBV4-3	TRBJ1-6	TRBD1	-	CASSLYVGDRRPNSPLHF	TGCGCCAGCAGCCTATACGTGGGGGACAGAAGGCCTAATTCACCCCTCCACTTT
TRBV7-6	TRBJ2-3	TRBD2	-	CASSSTYRTGGGNTQYF	TGTGCCAGCAGCTCCACTTATCGGACGGGGGGGGGAAATACGCAGTATTTT
TRBV29-1	TRBJ2-6	-	-	CSVDRGANVLTF	TGCAGCGTTGACCGTGGGGCCAACGTCCTGACTTTC
TRBV5-6	TRBJ1-2	TRBD1	-	CASSSPTGGVLFNYGYTF	TGTGCCAGCAGCTCGCCGACAGGGGGCGTCTTATTTAACTATGGCTACACCTTC
TRBV5-6	TRBJ2-7	-	-	CASNTGTSEQYF	TGTGCCAGCAATACAGGAACCTCCGAGCAGTACTTC
TRBV9	TRBJ2-7	-	once	CASSASDRAYEQYF	TGTGCCAGCAGCGCTAGCGACAGGGCCTACGAGCAGTACTTC
TRBV25-1	TRBJ1-5	-	-	CASSDSGRSQPQHF	TGTGCCAGCAGTGACTCAGGGCGGTCTCAGCCCCAGCATTTT
TRBV6-1	TRBJ1-2	TRBD1	few	CASSTRDSYYGYTF	TGTGCCAGCAGCACCAGGGACAGCTACTATGGCTACACCTTC
TRBV12-1	TRBJ2-7	-	-	CASSPGEGAEEQYF	TGTGCCAGCAGCCCTGGAGAGGGGGCTGAGGAGCAGTACTTC
TRBV18	TRBJ1-2	TRBD1	-	CASSRGQGAGLYGYTF	TGTGCCAGCTCACGGGGACAGGGGGCCGGTCTGTATGGCTACACCTTC
TRBV7-9	TRBJ2-7	TRBD1	-	CASSWSQGARYEQYF	TGTGCCAGCAGCTGGTCCCAGGGGGCACGGTACGAGCAGTACTTC
TRBV4-1	TRBJ2-3	-	-	CASSPRPTHIWAPDTQYF	TGCGCCAGCAGCCCCCGCCCCACCCACATCTGGGCCCCAGATACGCAGTATTTT
TRBV18	TRBJ1-6	-	once	CASSPSAQGHNSPLHF	TGTGCCAGCTCACCTTCCGCGCAGGGGCACAATTCACCCCTCCACTTT
TRBV7-9	TRBJ1-2	TRBD1	once	CASSWTGYGYTF	TGTGCCAGCAGCTGGACAGGCTATGGCTACACCTTC
TRBV7-9	TRBJ1-1	-	-	CASSPPAKNTEAFF	TGTGCCAGCAGCCCTCCTGCTAAGAACACTGAAGCTTTCTTT
TRBV5-6	TRBJ2-1	TRBD2	-	CASSFTLAGAYNEQFF	TGTGCCAGCAGCTTTACGCTAGCGGGGGCCTATAATGAGCAGTTCTTC
TRBV11-2	TRBJ1-1	-	-	CASSLGRGRWNTEAFF	TGTGCCAGCAGCTTAGGAAGGGGGAGATGGAACACTGAAGCTTTCTTT
TRBV5-1	TRBJ2-1	-	-	CASSLGQRRDNEQFF	TGCGCCAGCAGCTTGGGCCAGCGTCGGGACAATGAGCAGTTCTTC
TRBV7-9	TRBJ2-7	-	-	CASSLAGWDEQYF	TGTGCCAGCAGCTTAGCCGGGTGGGACGAGCAGTACTTC
TRBV23-1	TRBJ2-7	TRBD1	-	CASSQSGQGAPYEQYF	TGCGCCAGCAGTCAATCGGGACAGGGGGCCCCCTACGAGCAGTACTTC
TRBV7-3	TRBJ2-7	TRBD1	-	CASSLEGQGHEQYF	TGTGCCAGCAGCTTGGAGGGACAGGGACACGAGCAGTACTTC
TRBV18	TRBJ2-3	TRBD2	-	CASSPRTSGSTDTQYF	TGTGCCAGCTCACCCCGGACTAGCGGGAGCACAGATACGCAGTATTTT
TRBV7-9	TRBJ1-1	-	-	CASSFASGLDTEAFF	TGTGCCAGCAGCTTTGCCTCAGGGTTGGACACTGAAGCTTTCTTT
TRBV7-2	TRBJ2-7	-	once	CASSDRSNPTGEQYF	TGTGCCAGCAGCGACAGGTCTAATCCTACCGGCGAGCAGTACTTC
TRBV5-6	TRBJ2-1	TRBD2	-	CASSWGTSGRYNEQFF	TGTGCCAGCAGCTGGGGGACTAGCGGGAGATACAATGAGCAGTTCTTC
TRBV7-9	TRBJ2-7	-	-	CASSWSGSKDEQYF	TGTGCCAGCAGCTGGAGTGGGAGTAAGGACGAGCAGTACTTC
TRBV4-1	TRBJ1-1	TRBD1	-	CASSQGSRTGVNTEAFF	TGCGCCAGCAGCCAGGGAAGTAGGACAGGGGTGAACACTGAAGCTTTCTTT
TRBV4-3	TRBJ1-1	-	-	CASSQGRVTTEAFF	TGCGCCAGCAGCCAAGGCAGGGTTACCACTGAAGCTTTCTTT
TRBV18	TRBJ1-1	-	-	CASTLTDTNTEAFF	TGTGCCAGCACTTTGACAGATACTAACACTGAAGCTTTCTTT
TRBV27	TRBJ1-2	-	-	CASSAGGMPYGYTF	TGTGCCAGCAGTGCGGGAGGAATGCCCTATGGCTACACCTTC
TRBV11-1	TRBJ2-7	-	once	CASSFLQSSYEQYF	TGTGCCAGCAGCTTTTTACAGAGCTCCTACGAGCAGTACTTC
TRBV13	TRBJ2-7	-	-	CASSPYRYEQYF	TGTGCCAGCAGCCCATATAGATACGAGCAGTACTTC
TRBV25-1	TRBJ1-1	-	-	CASSEWGRIGPRTEAFF	TGTGCCAGCAGTGAATGGGGGAGGATCGGGCCCCGGACTGAAGCTTTCTTT
TRBV5-5	TRBJ2-7	-	-	CASSAIRGLVVYEQYF	TGTGCCAGCAGCGCCATTCGGGGTCTCGTGGTCTACGAGCAGTACTTC
TRBV15	TRBJ2-2	-	-	CATTRGGELFF	TGTGCCACCACACGGGGCGGGGAGCTGTTTTTT